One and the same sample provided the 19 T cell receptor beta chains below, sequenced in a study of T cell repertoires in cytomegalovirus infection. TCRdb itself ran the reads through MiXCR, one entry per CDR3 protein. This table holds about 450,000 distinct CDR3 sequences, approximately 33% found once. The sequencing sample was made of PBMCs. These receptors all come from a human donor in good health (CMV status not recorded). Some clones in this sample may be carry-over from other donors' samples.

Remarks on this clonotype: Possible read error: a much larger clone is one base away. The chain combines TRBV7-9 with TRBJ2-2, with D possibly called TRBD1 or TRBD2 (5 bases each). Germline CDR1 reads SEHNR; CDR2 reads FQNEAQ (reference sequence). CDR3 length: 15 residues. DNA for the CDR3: TGTGCCAGCACCGAATTCCTGGGGGTCACCGGGGCGCTGTTTTTT. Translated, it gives CASTEFLGVTGALFF.

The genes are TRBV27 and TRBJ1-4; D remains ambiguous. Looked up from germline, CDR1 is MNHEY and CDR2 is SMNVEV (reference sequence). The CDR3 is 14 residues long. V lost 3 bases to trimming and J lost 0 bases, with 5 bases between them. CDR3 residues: CASSLLSTNEKLFF. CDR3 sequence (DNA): TGTGCCAGCAGTTTGTTATCAACTAATGAAAAACTGTTTTTT.

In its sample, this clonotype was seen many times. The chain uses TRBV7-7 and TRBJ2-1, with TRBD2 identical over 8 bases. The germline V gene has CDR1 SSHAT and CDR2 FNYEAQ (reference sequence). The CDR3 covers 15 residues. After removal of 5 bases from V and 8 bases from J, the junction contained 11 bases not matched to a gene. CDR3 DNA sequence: TGTGCCAGCAGCCAGGCCGGGGGGGGCCTGGATGAGCAGTTCTTC. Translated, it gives CASSQAGGGLDEQFF.

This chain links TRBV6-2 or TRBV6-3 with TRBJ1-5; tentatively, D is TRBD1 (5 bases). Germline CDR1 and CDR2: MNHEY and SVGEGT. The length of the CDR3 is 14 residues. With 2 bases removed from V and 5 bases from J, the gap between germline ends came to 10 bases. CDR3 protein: CASSYRGRDQPQHF. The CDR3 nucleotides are TGTGCCAGCAGTTACAGGGGTAGAGATCAGCCCCAGCATTTT.

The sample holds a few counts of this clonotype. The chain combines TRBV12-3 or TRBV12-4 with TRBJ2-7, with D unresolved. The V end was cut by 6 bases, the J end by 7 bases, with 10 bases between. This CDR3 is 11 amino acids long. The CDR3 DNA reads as TGTGCCAGCAGCCTCATTAGGGAGCAGTACTTC. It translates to CASSLIREQYF.

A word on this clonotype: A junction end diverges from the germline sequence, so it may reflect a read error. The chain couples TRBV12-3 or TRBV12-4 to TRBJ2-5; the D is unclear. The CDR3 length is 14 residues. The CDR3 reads CVSSLLGSQETQYF. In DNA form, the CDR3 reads TGTGTCAGCAGTTTACTGGGCTCACAAGAGACCCAGTACTTC.

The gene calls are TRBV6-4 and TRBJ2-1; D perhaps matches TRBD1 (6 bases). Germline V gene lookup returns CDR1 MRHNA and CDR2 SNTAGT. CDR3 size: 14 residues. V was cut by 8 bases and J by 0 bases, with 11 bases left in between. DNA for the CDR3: TGTGCCAGCCGACAGGAGAGCTCCTACAATGAGCAGTTCTTC. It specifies CASRQESSYNEQFF.

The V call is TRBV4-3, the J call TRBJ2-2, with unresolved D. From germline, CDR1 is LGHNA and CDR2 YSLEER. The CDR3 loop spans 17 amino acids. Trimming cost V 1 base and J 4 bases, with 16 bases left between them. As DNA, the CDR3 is TGCGCCAGCAGCCAAGTCACCAATATCCTGGGCACCGGGGAGCTGTTTTTT. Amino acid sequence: CASSQVTNILGTGELFF.

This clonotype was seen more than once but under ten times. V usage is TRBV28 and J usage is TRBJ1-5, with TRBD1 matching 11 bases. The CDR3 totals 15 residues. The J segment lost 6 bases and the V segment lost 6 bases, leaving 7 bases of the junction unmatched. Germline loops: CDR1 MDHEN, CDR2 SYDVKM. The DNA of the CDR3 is TGTGCCAGCAGCCCCCGGGACAGGGGGGGTCAGCCCCAGCATTTT. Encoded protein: CASSPRDRGGQPQHF.

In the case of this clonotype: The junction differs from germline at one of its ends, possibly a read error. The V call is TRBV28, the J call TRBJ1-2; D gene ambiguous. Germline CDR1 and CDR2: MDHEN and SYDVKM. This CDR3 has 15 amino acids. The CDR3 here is CSSIAGLEGNYGYTF. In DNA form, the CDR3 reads TGTTCCAGCATCGCGGGTCTGGAGGGAAACTATGGCTACACCTTC.

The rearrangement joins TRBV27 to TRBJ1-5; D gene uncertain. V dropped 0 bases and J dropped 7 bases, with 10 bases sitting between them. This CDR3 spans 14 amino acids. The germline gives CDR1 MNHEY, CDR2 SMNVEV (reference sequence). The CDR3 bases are TGTGCCAGCAGTTTATCGGGAAAGAGGCAGCCCCAGCATTTT. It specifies CASSLSGKRQPQHF.

CDR3 coding DNA: TGCGCCAGCAGCCAAGAAGGGGGGGACCTACCCTACGAGCAGTACTTC. Amino acids: CASSQEGGDLPYEQYF. V and J are TRBV4-3 and TRBJ2-7; weak D call: TRBD2 (7 bases). CDR3 length: 16 residues. V was clipped by 0 bases and J by 2 bases, with 14 bases between them. The V gene's germline CDR1 is LGHNA and CDR2 YSLEER.

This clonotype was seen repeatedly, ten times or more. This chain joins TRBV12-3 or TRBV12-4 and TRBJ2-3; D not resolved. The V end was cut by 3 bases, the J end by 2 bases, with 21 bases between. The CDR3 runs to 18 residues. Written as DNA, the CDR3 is TGTGCCAGCAGTTTTAAGACCCTGGCGGCAGCTCACACAGATACGCAGTATTTT. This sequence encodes CASSFKTLAAAHTDTQYF.

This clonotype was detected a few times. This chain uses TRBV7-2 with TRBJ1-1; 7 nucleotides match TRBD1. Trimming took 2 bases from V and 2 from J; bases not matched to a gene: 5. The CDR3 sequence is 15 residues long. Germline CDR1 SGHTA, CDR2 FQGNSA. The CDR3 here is CASSLYRDSNTEAFF. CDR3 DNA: TGTGCCAGCAGCTTATATCGGGACAGCAACACTGAAGCTTTCTTT.

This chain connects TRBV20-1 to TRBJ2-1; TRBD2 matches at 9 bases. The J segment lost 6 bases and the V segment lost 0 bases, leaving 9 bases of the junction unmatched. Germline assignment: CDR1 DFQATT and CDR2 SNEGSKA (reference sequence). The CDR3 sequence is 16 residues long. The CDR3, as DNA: TGCAGTGCTAGAGATGTGACTAGCGGAGACCTCAATGAGCAGTTCTTC. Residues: CSARDVTSGDLNEQFF.

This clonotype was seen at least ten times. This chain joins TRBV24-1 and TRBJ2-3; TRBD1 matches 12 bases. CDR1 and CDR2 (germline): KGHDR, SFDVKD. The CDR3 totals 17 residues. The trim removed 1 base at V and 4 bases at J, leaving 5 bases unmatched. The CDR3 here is CATSDFRDRGRADTQYF. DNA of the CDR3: TGTGCCACCAGTGATTTCCGGGACAGGGGGCGGGCAGATACGCAGTATTTT.

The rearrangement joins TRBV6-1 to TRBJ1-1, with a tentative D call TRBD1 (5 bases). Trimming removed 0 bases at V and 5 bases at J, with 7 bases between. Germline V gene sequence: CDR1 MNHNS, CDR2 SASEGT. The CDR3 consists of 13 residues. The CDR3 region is CASSEARGTEAFF. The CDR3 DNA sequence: TGTGCCAGCAGTGAAGCGAGGGGTACTGAAGCTTTCTTT.

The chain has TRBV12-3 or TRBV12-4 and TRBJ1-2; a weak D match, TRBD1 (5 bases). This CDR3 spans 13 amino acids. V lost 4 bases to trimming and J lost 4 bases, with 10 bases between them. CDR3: CASSYNGTYGYTF. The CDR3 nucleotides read TGTGCCAGCAGTTATAACGGGACCTATGGCTACACCTTC.

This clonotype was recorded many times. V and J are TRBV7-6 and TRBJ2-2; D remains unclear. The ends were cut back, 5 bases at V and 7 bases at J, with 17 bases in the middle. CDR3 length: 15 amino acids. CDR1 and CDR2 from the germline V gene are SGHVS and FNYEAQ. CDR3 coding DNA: TGTGCCAGCAGCCCAGACGAACGTGGCGGCGGGGAGCTGTTTTTT. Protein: CASSPDERGGGELFF.